These T cell receptor beta chains were read from a single sample in a study of T cell responses to AZD1222 COVID-19 vaccine. Clones were read by immunoSEQ multiplex PCR, and TCRdb kept only the in-frame ones, dropping some. This sample has fewer than 200,000 clones, with about 90% found just once. The sequences come from peripheral blood, collected on day 0 of MenACWY control vaccination. The receptors come from an adult in good health. Both conserved end residues are part of each CDR3. A D gene is named only where the DNA matches it firmly. Rows give clone size only sometimes, using once, few, many, or a class for an expanded clone.

v_gene: TRBV11-3
d_gene: -
j_gene: TRBJ1-1
abundance: -
CDR3nt: TGTGCCAGCAGCCCACCTTGGGGGTACACTGAAGCTTTCTTT
CDR3aa: CASSPPWGYTEAFF

v_gene: TRBV12-3/TRBV12-4
d_gene: TRBD1
j_gene: TRBJ2-7
abundance: -
CDR3nt: TGTGCCAGCAGAAGACAGGGGATCCACGAGCAGTACTTC
CDR3aa: CASRRQGIHEQYF

v_gene: TRBV18
d_gene: -
j_gene: TRBJ2-5
abundance: -
CDR3nt: TGTGCCAGCTCACCACGGGCAGGGGCGGAGACCCAGTACTTC
CDR3aa: CASSPRAGAETQYF

v_gene: TRBV6-5
d_gene: -
j_gene: TRBJ1-1
abundance: -
CDR3nt: TGTGCCAGCAGGGGCGGTAAAACTGAAGCTTTCTTT
CDR3aa: CASRGGKTEAFF

v_gene: TRBV29-1
d_gene: TRBD1
j_gene: TRBJ1-6
abundance: -
CDR3nt: TGCAGCGTTGAAGTCGGACAGGGCTCCGGGGCCCTCCACTTT
CDR3aa: CSVEVGQGSGALHF

v_gene: TRBV29-1
d_gene: TRBD1
j_gene: TRBJ1-2
abundance: -
CDR3nt: TGCAGCGTTGAAGGACAGGGTGGCTATGGCTACACCTTC
CDR3aa: CSVEGQGGYGYTF

v_gene: TRBV2
d_gene: TRBD1
j_gene: TRBJ1-4
abundance: once
CDR3nt: TGTGCCAGCAGTAGACAGGGGGCCGGTGAAAAACTGTTTTTT
CDR3aa: CASSRQGAGEKLFF

v_gene: TRBV30
d_gene: -
j_gene: TRBJ1-2
abundance: -
CDR3nt: TGTGCCTGGAGTCTAGGCCAATCAATTGGTTGGACCTATGGCTACACCTTC
CDR3aa: CAWSLGQSIGWTYGYTF

v_gene: TRBV27
d_gene: -
j_gene: TRBJ2-5
abundance: once
CDR3nt: TGTGCCAGCAGTTTTACAGGGAAAGAATCCCGACAGACCCAGTACTTC
CDR3aa: CASSFTGKESRQTQYF

v_gene: TRBV20-1
d_gene: -
j_gene: TRBJ2-3
abundance: -
CDR3nt: TGCAGTGGCATTAGTCCAGATACGCAGTATTTT
CDR3aa: CSGISPDTQYF

v_gene: TRBV6-1
d_gene: -
j_gene: TRBJ1-5
abundance: -
CDR3nt: TGTGCCAGCAGTGAATTGGGGCCTCAGCCCCAGCATTTT
CDR3aa: CASSELGPQPQHF

v_gene: TRBV6-5
d_gene: -
j_gene: TRBJ1-1
abundance: -
CDR3nt: TGTGCCAGCAGCGCCGGACTCACAAACACTGAAGCTTTCTTT
CDR3aa: CASSAGLTNTEAFF

v_gene: TRBV18
d_gene: TRBD1
j_gene: TRBJ2-7
abundance: -
CDR3nt: TGTGCCAGCTCACCCGGTGAACGGGGGACAGGTTTAGGGCAGTACTTC
CDR3aa: CASSPGERGTGLGQYF

v_gene: TRBV10-3
d_gene: -
j_gene: TRBJ2-3
abundance: -
CDR3nt: TGTGCCATCAGTGAGTCTGGGGCGTTGGGCGGAGATACGCAGTATTTT
CDR3aa: CAISESGALGGDTQYF

v_gene: TRBV2
d_gene: -
j_gene: TRBJ2-3
abundance: -
CDR3nt: TGTGCCAGCAAAGGAGGGGCAGCAGACACAGATACGCAGTATTTT
CDR3aa: CASKGGAADTDTQYF

v_gene: TRBV3-1/TRBV3-2
d_gene: -
j_gene: TRBJ1-3
abundance: once
CDR3nt: TGTGCCACCCTGGGCTTAAACACCATATATTTT
CDR3aa: CATLGLNTIYF

v_gene: TRBV5-1
d_gene: TRBD1
j_gene: TRBJ2-2
abundance: -
CDR3nt: TGCGCCAGCAGCTCTCAGGGGGCCGGCGGGGAGCTGTTTTTT
CDR3aa: CASSSQGAGGELFF

v_gene: TRBV5-6
d_gene: -
j_gene: TRBJ1-3
abundance: -
CDR3nt: TGTGCCAGCAGCTTCGGAGGGATTTCTGGAAACACCATATATTTT
CDR3aa: CASSFGGISGNTIYF

v_gene: TRBV5-6
d_gene: -
j_gene: TRBJ1-2
abundance: -
CDR3nt: TGTGCCAGCAGCTTTATGGTGGCCGGCTATGGCTACACCTTC
CDR3aa: CASSFMVAGYGYTF

v_gene: TRBV7-9
d_gene: TRBD2
j_gene: TRBJ2-1
abundance: -
CDR3nt: TGTGCCAGCAGCTTAATAAAGGCGGGAGGGGAGCAGTTCTTC
CDR3aa: CASSLIKAGGEQFF

v_gene: TRBV11-2
d_gene: -
j_gene: TRBJ1-2
abundance: once
CDR3nt: TGTGCCAGCAGCTTAGCGGGGGCGTCTAATGGCTACACCTTC
CDR3aa: CASSLAGASNGYTF

v_gene: TRBV28
d_gene: TRBD1
j_gene: TRBJ1-6
abundance: -
CDR3nt: TGTGCCAGCATAATGGGGACAGGGATTAAGTCGGCACCCCTCCACTTT
CDR3aa: CASIMGTGIKSAPLHF

v_gene: TRBV5-6
d_gene: -
j_gene: TRBJ2-1
abundance: -
CDR3nt: TGTGCCAGCAGCTTAGGGTTTAACAATGAGCAGTTCTTC
CDR3aa: CASSLGFNNEQFF

v_gene: TRBV29-1
d_gene: TRBD2
j_gene: TRBJ2-3
abundance: once
CDR3nt: TGCAGCGTTGCCCGGCGGGAGAGTACAGATACGCAGTATTTT
CDR3aa: CSVARRESTDTQYF

v_gene: TRBV7-9
d_gene: -
j_gene: TRBJ2-3
abundance: -
CDR3nt: TGTGCCAGCAGCGGCCAGACACCCACGCAGTATTTT
CDR3aa: CASSGQTPTQYF

v_gene: TRBV3-1/TRBV3-2
d_gene: -
j_gene: TRBJ1-6
abundance: few
CDR3nt: TGTGCCAGCAGAGGGCAGGGAGACTCACCCCTCCACTTT
CDR3aa: CASRGQGDSPLHF

v_gene: TRBV5-5
d_gene: -
j_gene: TRBJ2-7
abundance: -
CDR3nt: TGTGCCAGTACACCGAACTCCTACGAGCAGTACTTC
CDR3aa: CASTPNSYEQYF

v_gene: TRBV2
d_gene: -
j_gene: TRBJ2-3
abundance: once
CDR3nt: TGTGCCAGCAGTGAGAAGGGATGGGGAACAGATACGCAGTATTTT
CDR3aa: CASSEKGWGTDTQYF

v_gene: TRBV7-3
d_gene: -
j_gene: TRBJ2-1
abundance: once
CDR3nt: TGTGCCAGCAGCCAAGCAAGCGAAAATGAGCAGTTCTTC
CDR3aa: CASSQASENEQFF

v_gene: TRBV30
d_gene: -
j_gene: TRBJ1-5
abundance: -
CDR3nt: TGTGCCTGGAGTGTAGGGGAGGGGATCAATCAGCATTTT
CDR3aa: CAWSVGEGINQHF

v_gene: TRBV5-4
d_gene: -
j_gene: TRBJ2-1
abundance: -
CDR3nt: TGTGCCAGCAGCTTGGAAGGGACACGCGGGCATGAGCAGTTCTTC
CDR3aa: CASSLEGTRGHEQFF

v_gene: TRBV7-2
d_gene: -
j_gene: TRBJ2-2
abundance: -
CDR3nt: TGTGCCAGCAGCTGGGGACTCCCGAACACCGGGGAGCTGTTTTTT
CDR3aa: CASSWGLPNTGELFF

v_gene: TRBV11-2
d_gene: -
j_gene: TRBJ1-1
abundance: -
CDR3nt: TGTGCCAGCAGCTTGCCAGTGAGAATGAACACTGAAGCTTTCTTT
CDR3aa: CASSLPVRMNTEAFF

v_gene: TRBV29-1
d_gene: -
j_gene: TRBJ1-2
abundance: -
CDR3nt: TGCAGCGTTGGAGACCCCCGGGGAATGGGCTATGGCTACACCTTC
CDR3aa: CSVGDPRGMGYGYTF

v_gene: TRBV30
d_gene: -
j_gene: TRBJ1-2
abundance: -
CDR3nt: TGTGCCTGGAGAGTGTCGGGAGGCTACACCTTC
CDR3aa: CAWRVSGGYTF

v_gene: TRBV19
d_gene: TRBD1
j_gene: TRBJ1-2
abundance: once
CDR3nt: TGTGCCAGTAGTATACAGGGACAGAGTAACTATGGCTACACCTTC
CDR3aa: CASSIQGQSNYGYTF

v_gene: TRBV7-2
d_gene: TRBD2
j_gene: TRBJ2-7
abundance: -
CDR3nt: TGTGCCAGCAGCTTTAGCGGGTCCTACGAGCAGTACTTC
CDR3aa: CASSFSGSYEQYF

v_gene: TRBV7-9
d_gene: TRBD1
j_gene: TRBJ2-2
abundance: -
CDR3nt: TGTGCCAGCAGCTCTCAGGGGACAGCCTCCGGGGAGCTGTTTTTT
CDR3aa: CASSSQGTASGELFF

v_gene: TRBV27
d_gene: -
j_gene: TRBJ1-2
abundance: -
CDR3nt: TGTGCCAGCAGTTTATCAGGGTCGGGGGGCTACACCTTC
CDR3aa: CASSLSGSGGYTF

v_gene: TRBV28
d_gene: -
j_gene: TRBJ1-2
abundance: few
CDR3nt: TGTGCCAGCCAGGAGGCCAACTATGGCTACACCTTC
CDR3aa: CASQEANYGYTF

v_gene: TRBV5-6
d_gene: TRBD2
j_gene: TRBJ2-7
abundance: -
CDR3nt: TGTGCCAGCAGCTGGGGACTAGCGGGTGGGGAGCAGTACTTC
CDR3aa: CASSWGLAGGEQYF

v_gene: TRBV25-1
d_gene: -
j_gene: TRBJ1-6
abundance: -
CDR3nt: TGTGCCAGCAGTGGTATAAATTCACCCCTCCACTTT
CDR3aa: CASSGINSPLHF